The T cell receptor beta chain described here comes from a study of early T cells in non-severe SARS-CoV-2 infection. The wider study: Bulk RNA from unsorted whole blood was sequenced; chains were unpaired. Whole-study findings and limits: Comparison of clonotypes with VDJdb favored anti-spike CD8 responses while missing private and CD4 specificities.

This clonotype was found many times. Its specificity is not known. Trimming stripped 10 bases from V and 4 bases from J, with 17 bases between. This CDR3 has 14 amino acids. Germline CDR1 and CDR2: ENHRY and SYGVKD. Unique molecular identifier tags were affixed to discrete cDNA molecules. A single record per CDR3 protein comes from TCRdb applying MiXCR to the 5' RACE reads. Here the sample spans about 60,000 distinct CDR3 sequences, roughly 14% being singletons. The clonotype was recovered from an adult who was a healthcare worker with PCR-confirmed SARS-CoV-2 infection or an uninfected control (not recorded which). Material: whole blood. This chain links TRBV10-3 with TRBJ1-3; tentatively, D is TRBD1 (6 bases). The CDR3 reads CANPSTGTGNTIYF. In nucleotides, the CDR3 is TGTGCCAACCCATCGACAGGAACAGGAAACACCATATATTTT.